This is a list of T cell receptor beta chains from one sample in a study of blood T cells in healthy people across ages. TCRdb used MiXCR to reprocess the 5' RACE reads, holding one entry per CDR3 protein. The sample holds around 900,000 distinct CDR3 sequences, roughly 51% seen once. Sample: blood. These receptors came from a woman aged 60 to 75 in good health. CDR3s include the opening cysteine and the closing phenylalanine or tryptophan. Each record gives: J gene, D gene, V gene, clone size, CDR3 protein, CDR3 DNA. D genes are given only for firm matches. Size is stated for part of the rows, as once, few or many counts, or as a class when the clone is expanded.

j_call: TRBJ2-1
d_call: .
v_call: TRBV7-2
clone_size: .
cdr3_aa: CASSLTLGSYNEQFF
cdr3_nt: TGTGCCAGCAGCTTAACTCTAGGCAGTTACAATGAGCAGTTCTTC

j_call: TRBJ1-5
d_call: .
v_call: TRBV28
clone_size: .
cdr3_aa: CASRSGRGIRNQPQHF
cdr3_nt: TGTGCCAGCAGGTCGGGGCGCGGGATTCGCAATCAGCCCCAGCATTTT

j_call: TRBJ2-7
d_call: .
v_call: TRBV11-2
clone_size: .
cdr3_aa: CASSNGRTAGQYF
cdr3_nt: TGTGCCAGCAGCAATGGTCGGACGGCCGGGCAGTACTTC

j_call: TRBJ2-7
d_call: .
v_call: TRBV7-2
clone_size: few
cdr3_aa: CASSRPGRSYEQYF
cdr3_nt: TGTGCCAGCAGCCGGCCGGGCCGTTCCTACGAGCAGTACTTC

j_call: TRBJ2-5
d_call: .
v_call: TRBV29-1
clone_size: few
cdr3_aa: CSVAEGGTQYF
cdr3_nt: TGCAGCGTCGCGGAAGGGGGGACCCAGTACTTC

j_call: TRBJ2-5
d_call: .
v_call: TRBV7-8
clone_size: .
cdr3_aa: CTSSFGETQYF
cdr3_nt: TGTACCAGCAGCTTCGGAGAGACCCAGTACTTC

j_call: TRBJ2-1
d_call: .
v_call: TRBV5-1
clone_size: once
cdr3_aa: CASSLWQGAYEQFF
cdr3_nt: TGCGCCAGCAGCTTGTGGCAGGGTGCCTACGAGCAGTTCTTC

j_call: TRBJ1-2
d_call: .
v_call: TRBV7-9
clone_size: .
cdr3_aa: CASEPRGSSPGYTF
cdr3_nt: TGTGCCAGCGAACCCCGCGGGTCGTCGCCTGGCTACACCTTC

j_call: TRBJ2-5
d_call: .
v_call: TRBV13
clone_size: .
cdr3_aa: CASSPRAGRTQETQYF
cdr3_nt: TGTGCCAGCAGCCCCCGGGCAGGCCGTACCCAAGAGACCCAGTACTTC

j_call: TRBJ2-1
d_call: .
v_call: TRBV25-1
clone_size: .
cdr3_aa: CASSDQGSLKDEQFF
cdr3_nt: TGTGCCAGCAGTGACCAGGGGTCTCTTAAGGATGAGCAGTTCTTC

j_call: TRBJ2-7
d_call: .
v_call: TRBV6-6
clone_size: few
cdr3_aa: CASSYTGEVDYEQYF
cdr3_nt: TGTGCCAGCAGTTACACGGGGGAGGTTGACTACGAGCAGTACTTC

j_call: TRBJ2-1
d_call: .
v_call: TRBV6-2/TRBV6-3
clone_size: few
cdr3_aa: CASSNRATYNEQFF
cdr3_nt: TGTGCCAGCAGCAACAGGGCTACCTACAATGAGCAGTTCTTC

j_call: TRBJ2-3
d_call: .
v_call: TRBV15
clone_size: .
cdr3_aa: CATSRAGDSTDTQYF
cdr3_nt: TGTGCCACCAGCAGAGCCGGGGACTCAACAGATACGCAGTATTTT

j_call: TRBJ2-1
d_call: .
v_call: TRBV12-3/TRBV12-4
clone_size: few
cdr3_aa: CASSLSSYEQFF
cdr3_nt: TGTGCCAGCAGTTTATCGTCCTACGAGCAGTTCTTC

j_call: TRBJ2-7
d_call: TRBD2
v_call: TRBV7-2
clone_size: .
cdr3_aa: CASSGGLAYNEQYF
cdr3_nt: TGTGCCAGCAGCGGGGGACTAGCTTACAATGAGCAGTACTTC

j_call: TRBJ2-1
d_call: TRBD2
v_call: TRBV3-1
clone_size: .
cdr3_aa: CASSHSSGMRDNEQFF
cdr3_nt: TGTGCCAGCAGCCATAGTAGCGGGATGCGAGACAATGAGCAGTTCTTC

j_call: TRBJ2-7
d_call: .
v_call: TRBV9
clone_size: .
cdr3_aa: CASSVEYRVQYNEQYF
cdr3_nt: TGTGCCAGCAGCGTAGAATACAGGGTCCAATACAATGAGCAGTACTTC

j_call: TRBJ2-5
d_call: .
v_call: TRBV2
clone_size: .
cdr3_aa: CASRSERGTQYF
cdr3_nt: TGTGCCAGCAGATCGGAACGGGGGACCCAGTACTTC

j_call: TRBJ2-2
d_call: .
v_call: TRBV6-5
clone_size: few
cdr3_aa: CASSYGLTGELFF
cdr3_nt: TGTGCCAGCAGTTACGGGTTAACCGGGGAGCTGTTTTTT

j_call: TRBJ2-3
d_call: .
v_call: TRBV5-1
clone_size: .
cdr3_aa: CASSLEPSNADTQYF
cdr3_nt: TGCGCCAGCAGCTTGGAGCCTAGTAACGCAGATACGCAGTATTTT

j_call: TRBJ1-2
d_call: .
v_call: TRBV25-1
clone_size: few
cdr3_aa: CASSEVLHGYTF
cdr3_nt: TGTGCCAGCAGTGAGGTCCTCCATGGCTACACCTTC

j_call: TRBJ1-1
d_call: .
v_call: TRBV29-1
clone_size: .
cdr3_aa: CSVQVDAEAFF
cdr3_nt: TGCAGCGTTCAGGTGGACGCTGAAGCTTTCTTT

j_call: TRBJ2-4
d_call: TRBD2
v_call: TRBV7-9
clone_size: few
cdr3_aa: CASSSQLAGKNIQYF
cdr3_nt: TGTGCCAGCAGCTCTCAACTAGCGGGCAAAAACATTCAGTACTTC

j_call: TRBJ2-5
d_call: TRBD2
v_call: TRBV4-2
clone_size: .
cdr3_aa: CASSHPGGTSGQGRETQYF
cdr3_nt: TGTGCCAGCAGCCATCCCGGGGGGACTAGCGGTCAGGGGCGAGAGACCCAGTACTTC

j_call: TRBJ2-1
d_call: .
v_call: TRBV6-2/TRBV6-3
clone_size: .
cdr3_aa: CASRFWTTDEQFF
cdr3_nt: TGTGCCAGCAGATTCTGGACTACGGATGAGCAGTTCTTC

j_call: TRBJ2-7
d_call: .
v_call: TRBV20-1
clone_size: .
cdr3_aa: CSAREGVGYEQYF
cdr3_nt: TGCAGTGCTAGAGAAGGGGTGGGCTACGAGCAGTACTTC